This T cell receptor (beta chain) was retrieved from a study of cytomegalovirus exposure and HLA in healthy donors (dated by TCRdb to the late 2010s). About the investigation overall: An earlier analysis of roughly 500 of the donors reported 276 Gb of sequence data and 95 million to 140 million unique TCR beta sequences obtained from around 180 million T cells. To decide whether each TCR beta V gene segment behaved as functional or pseudogenic, an earlier analysis of fewer than 750 of the donors relied on high-throughput TCR beta sequencing. The study was designed to test whether signatures of past pathogen exposure could be identified by cataloging public T cell receptors. On average, roughly 250,000 unique TCR beta nucleotide sequences were sequenced per donor among some 420 genotyped donors of the cohort, with 15% to 20% of those sequences being non-productive. To study patterns of TCR occurrence, a later analysis re-analyzed previously published TCR beta repertoires from 650 to 750 donors and added high-resolution HLA genotyping. High-throughput TCR immunosequencing, statistical association of individual TCRs with disease status, and machine learning were combined to predict cytomegalovirus infection status. Of the 300 to 500 genotyped donors, roughly 80% were placed in the genetic ancestry cluster associated with self-reported Caucasian donors. A later genetic analysis took genome-wide SNP genotypes for about 55% of the 666 donors and used that subset as a discovery cohort. All discovery cohort repertoires had been generated on a single sequencing platform. Donor age, sex, ethnicity and CMV serostatus were compiled together with the repertoire data. In addition to the first cohort of 650 to 800 subjects, a separate validation cohort of approximately 120 different subjects was used. The T cell repertoires of about 700 subjects were profiled by immunosequencing and related to cytomegalovirus serostatus. Both class I and class II loci were covered by HLA typing, at four-digit resolution. The number of donors typed differed by locus, with roughly 629-640 for A, B, C, DRB1 and DQB1, roughly 550 for DQA1, 606 for DPA1, and 400 to 490 for DPB1. About five DR-DQ haplotypes were handled as single units for association and clustering, since linkage in the cohort was strong. Approximately 300 gigabases of sequencing data and tens of millions of unique TCR sequences made up an early release that covered several hundred HLA-typed donors. The later analysis used no new phenotypic data to find candidate immune exposures, relying instead on TCR beta sequences and their occurrence across donors. General conclusions and limits of the study: Broadly in line with IMGT annotations, most TCR beta V segments showed up in productive rearrangements about 87% or about 30% of the time in an earlier analysis of around 550 of the donors. Linkage disequilibrium might explain the correlated functional status among segregating V segments, but an unknown experimental factor could not be ruled out. In a later analysis, the rate of TCR association differed among HLA loci, with DRB1 alleles having the most associated TCRs and HLA-C alleles having the fewest. Strong co-occurrence of HLA alleles, especially DR and DQ, made assigning TCR associations to individual alleles difficult. While some public TCRs were present in many individuals, most TCR sequences turned up only very rarely across donors. A further reported finding was that TCR beta sequences accurately predicted the HLA-A and HLA-B alleles for most subjects in the first cohort. In a later analysis, some 17,000 TCR beta sequences were associated with specific HLA alleles at a false discovery rate of 0.05. In vitro tests confirmed that a few of the cytomegalovirus-associated TCR beta chains recognize cytomegalovirus antigens. According to the authors, the approach could potentially be generalized to other disease states and immunological phenotypes. Immune exposure information for the cohort was limited to CMV serostatus. Because some donors lacked HLA typing at each locus, the association tests relied only on the typed subset. Presence/absence analyses assumed roughly uniform sequencing depth across donors, an assumption that may not hold. In a later genetic analysis, a missense DCLRE1C variant was associated with V-gene and J-gene trimming of TCR beta chains, and the association was replicated in an independent cohort. A cluster of highly shared sequence variants was judged likely to be a technical artifact of the sequencing pipeline. The classifier was reported to diagnose cytomegalovirus status with high specificity and sensitivity in both the original cohort and the validation cohort. According to a later analysis, most CMV-associated TCR beta chains appeared to be HLA-restricted, and the HLA associations seemed to be driven largely by CMV exposure. Several of the top co-occurrence clusters appeared to be linked to parvovirus B19, influenza, CMV and Epstein-Barr virus, according to a later analysis. A later analysis found that HLA-associated TCR beta chains were more clonally expanded and had lower generation probabilities than equally common non-associated chains. A total of some 180 TCR beta chains were listed by the study as associated with cytomegalovirus. In this cohort, only TCR beta chains were sequenced, and detectable features were limited by the absence of alpha or paired-chain data. According to a later genetic analysis, donors in an Asian-associated ancestry cluster had fewer N-insertions in productive TCRs than the approximately 610-donor mean. The earlier analysis of 587 of the donors excluded 15 to 20 rarely observed V segments, including chromosome 9 orphons, because counts were too low.

Receptor libraries were prepared by the immunoSEQ multiplex PCR assay. For the multiplex PCR, a mixture combining 60 forward primers for TCR Vbeta segments and 13 reverse primers for TCR Jbeta segments was used. A multiplex PCR assay on genomic DNA amplified the CDR3 region of rearranged TCR beta genes. On the Illumina HiSeq System, the amplified TCR beta libraries were sequenced as 87-base-pair reads. The authors processed their data as follows. Across the roughly 600 repertoires, a later analysis counted some 81 million unique TCR beta chains, some 11 million of which were shared by at least two donors. Raw reads were error-corrected and collapsed into unique sequences by a nearest-neighbor algorithm in which closely related sequences were merged to remove PCR and sequencing errors. To assign V, D and J gene segments, CDR3 sequences were aligned to IMGT reference sequences. For a sequence to be retained, a match of at least six nucleotides was required to both a V gene segment and a J gene segment. Rearrangements were called productive when the CDR3 lacked stop codons and stayed in frame with V and J; all others were non-productive. CDR3 was defined according to IMGT convention as the region running from the second conserved V-encoded cysteine to the conserved J-encoded phenylalanine. The earlier analysis of about 590 of the donors excluded sequences that lacked an unambiguous match to a single V gene segment. An earlier analysis of just under 600 of the donors called V segments functional above 56.7% productive rearrangements and segregating when the between-donor standard deviation exceeded 5%. A statistical classification framework was developed to diagnose cytomegalovirus status using the catalog of TCR beta chain sequences. In a later analysis, V and J genes were assigned by comparing TCR nucleotide sequences against IMGT/GENE-DB human TR gene sequences. Using the TCRdist pipeline, a later analysis assigned CDR3 sequences along with most-parsimonious VDJ recombination scenarios. In a later analysis, each TCR beta chain was defined by its CDR3 amino acid sequence together with its V-gene family, and reads lacking a unique V-gene family were excluded. As a way to deal with suspected cross-contamination and a sequencing artifact, a later analysis dropped 640 or so nucleotide sequences that were highly shared and had low generation probability. A later analysis calculated a clonal expansion index for each public chain from normalized within-repertoire ranks of inferred template counts. Generation probabilities in a later analysis came from a VDJ recombination model fitted to out-of-frame rearrangements, and those results were checked against IGoR. In a later analysis, hypergeometric tests were used to score TCR-TCR, TCR-HLA and TCR-CMV co-occurrence, with a repertoire-size bias correction applied to TCR pairs. A later analysis estimated false discovery rates by permuting HLA or CMV assignments 20 times. In a later analysis, co-occurring TCRs were grouped using DBSCAN, with TCRdist sequence similarity added in when clustering inside HLA-allele-positive subsets. Repertoires with fewer than 30,000 or more than 120,000 public chains were left out of co-occurrence clustering, as were four to six repertoires with anomalous nucleotide sharing. TCRdb limited this immuneACCESS table to in-frame rearrangements with V and J called. A share of clones is missing; checked studies link under half to unresolved V genes, and the rest is unexplained. The V and J calls and clone size are taken from that table; D and trimming were inferred from the DNA. The data table for this sample lists around 130,000 clones. The top ten hold 1.5% to 1.9% of the sample.

About this clone: There is no known antigen for this receptor.

The cohort was made up of hundreds of healthy bone marrow donors. All cohort members were sampled while nominally healthy, although unrecorded immune exposures were likely present. The donor was CMV seronegative and belonged to the group of 320 or so seronegative cohort members. Every donor gave a peripheral blood sample, and the peripheral blood mononuclear cells from that sample were used for TCR beta sequencing. The Qiagen DNeasy Blood Extraction Kit was used to extract genomic DNA from the blood cell samples. The sample comprised PBMCs. The clonotype was recovered from a woman in her forties in good health and CMV-seronegative.

The CDR3 protein is CASSEEGQGADGANVLTF. The base sequence is TGTGCCAGCAGCGAAGAGGGACAGGGGGCAGATGGGGCCAACGTCCTGACTTTC. The receptor chain draws on TRBV9 and TRBJ2-6; 12 central nucleotides agree with TRBD1. Based on the germline V gene, the CDR1 and CDR2 sequences are SGDLS and YYNGEE. From its cysteine to its phenylalanine, the CDR3 spans 18 amino acids. Of the read, only the CDR3 DNA is kept; its 54 bases are in frame from base 1. Ends trimmed: V by 3 bases, J by 3 bases; bases unmatched to a gene: 7.